The sequence of this T cell receptor (beta chain) was determined in a study of vaccination effects on CD4 cells after COVID-19. Ahead of sequencing, the ViraFEST assay grew antigen-specific CD4+ T cells using viral peptide pools. After less than 11 days in culture, the CD4+ T cells were isolated. Vaccine recipients had no previous SARS-CoV-2 infection; their nucleocapsid antibodies were negative. V was shortened by 2 bases and J by 2 bases, with 19 bases between the two germline ends. Germline assignment: CDR1 SGHTA and CDR2 FQGNSA. CDR3 length equals 17 residues. Notes on this clone: The antigen remains undetermined.

Sequencing was performed with immunoSEQ multiplex PCR; in TCRdb, only in-frame clones are kept and a portion is missing. The repertoire holds about 22,000 clones, with about 75% as singletons. The sequencing here drew on CD4+ T cells from PBMCs cultured with HCoV-NL63 spike peptides, taken before COVID-19 vaccination. The chain couples TRBV7-2 to TRBJ2-7; a weak D match, TRBD2 (5 bases). This TCR was recovered from a human donor who received a COVID-19 vaccine. In DNA form, the CDR3 reads TGTGCCAGCAGCTTAACCTCCAGCCGGGGAGCCCCCTACGAGCAGTACTTC. Its translation is CASSLTSSRGAPYEQYF.